The rows below give T cell receptor beta chains drawn from one sample of a study of human T cells and chemical hapten exposure. From the RACE reads, TCRdb called clonotypes with MiXCR, one entry per CDR3 protein. The sample has approximately 350,000 distinct CDR3 sequences, about 6.9% seen once. Sequenced material: whole blood, taken in connection with sensitization to the hapten diphenylcyclopropenone (DPC). These receptors were collected from a young woman with alopecia areata. Some clones in this sample may be carry-over from other donors' samples. CDR3s include the opening cysteine and the closing phenylalanine or tryptophan. Each record gives: D gene, clone size, V gene, J gene, CDR3 protein, CDR3 DNA. The D gene is left open where the match is weak. Only some rows state a clone size, as once, few, many or a class for expanded clones.

d_gene: TRBD1; abundance: many; v_gene: TRBV20-1; j_gene: TRBJ2-1; CDR3aa: CSAPGQGDHNEQFF; CDR3nt: TGCAGTGCTCCCGGACAGGGGGACCACAATGAGCAGTTCTTC
d_gene: NA; abundance: NA; v_gene: TRBV6-5; j_gene: TRBJ2-7; CDR3aa: CASSYHHLEYYEQYF; CDR3nt: TGTGCCAGCAGTTACCACCATCTAGAATACTACGAGCAGTACTTC
d_gene: TRBD1; abundance: NA; v_gene: TRBV12-3/TRBV12-4; j_gene: TRBJ1-3; CDR3aa: CASSLKTPGQEAGNTIYF; CDR3nt: TGTGCCAGCAGTTTAAAAACCCCGGGACAGGAGGCAGGAAACACCATATATTTT
d_gene: NA; abundance: few; v_gene: TRBV10-3; j_gene: TRBJ2-7; CDR3aa: CAISSIGGRAVHEQYF; CDR3nt: TGTGCCATCAGCTCAATAGGTGGCAGGGCAGTCCACGAGCAGTACTTC
d_gene: NA; abundance: many; v_gene: TRBV4-2; j_gene: TRBJ1-1; CDR3aa: CASSQDYGAFF; CDR3nt: TGTGCCAGCAGCCAAGATTATGGAGCTTTCTTT
d_gene: NA; abundance: NA; v_gene: TRBV10-3; j_gene: TRBJ2-7; CDR3aa: CAISAYYEQYF; CDR3nt: TGTGCCATCAGCGCTTATTACGAGCAGTACTTC
d_gene: NA; abundance: few; v_gene: TRBV10-3; j_gene: TRBJ1-1; CDR3aa: CAISDIDSFRGTEAFF; CDR3nt: TGTGCCATCAGTGATATCGACTCCTTCCGGGGCACTGAAGCTTTCTTT
d_gene: NA; abundance: many; v_gene: TRBV3-1; j_gene: TRBJ1-1; CDR3aa: CASKRKRAGTEAFF; CDR3nt: TGTGCCAGCAAGCGAAAGAGGGCCGGGACTGAAGCTTTCTTT
d_gene: NA; abundance: NA; v_gene: TRBV4-3; j_gene: TRBJ1-4; CDR3aa: CASSQDLTSGGAFNEKLFF; CDR3nt: TGCGCCAGCAGCCAAGACCTGACTAGCGGGGGGGCCTTTAATGAAAAACTGTTTTTT
d_gene: NA; abundance: many; v_gene: TRBV15; j_gene: TRBJ1-6; CDR3aa: CATSRGRTVNSPLHF; CDR3nt: TGTGCCACCAGCAGAGGACGGACAGTTAATTCACCCCTCCACTTT
d_gene: NA; abundance: many; v_gene: TRBV6-6; j_gene: TRBJ1-2; CDR3aa: CASSYKASPNYGYTF; CDR3nt: TGTGCCAGCAGTTACAAGGCTTCCCCTAACTATGGCTACACCTTC
d_gene: NA; abundance: many; v_gene: TRBV18; j_gene: TRBJ1-2; CDR3aa: CASSSLGQPNYGYTF; CDR3nt: TGTGCCAGCTCATCCTTGGGGCAGCCCAACTATGGCTACACCTTC
d_gene: NA; abundance: many; v_gene: TRBV7-9; j_gene: TRBJ1-3; CDR3aa: CASSNSSGFYSGNTIYF; CDR3nt: TGTGCCAGCAGCAACTCCTCAGGGTTCTACTCTGGAAACACCATATATTTT
d_gene: NA; abundance: many; v_gene: TRBV7-9; j_gene: TRBJ2-7; CDR3aa: CASSLYLTTGSGQYF; CDR3nt: TGTGCCAGCAGCTTGTATCTAACAACCGGAAGCGGGCAGTACTTC
d_gene: NA; abundance: many; v_gene: TRBV4-3; j_gene: TRBJ1-2; CDR3aa: CAAQGGVVGVEDYGYTF; CDR3nt: TGCGCCGCCCAAGGGGGAGTAGTAGGGGTAGAGGACTATGGCTACACCTTC
d_gene: TRBD2; abundance: many; v_gene: TRBV6-5; j_gene: TRBJ2-7; CDR3aa: CASSTRGSSYEQYF; CDR3nt: TGTGCCAGCAGTACGCGGGGGTCGAGCTACGAGCAGTACTTC
d_gene: NA; abundance: NA; v_gene: TRBV12-3/TRBV12-4; j_gene: TRBJ2-1; CDR3aa: CASRDGVDEQFF; CDR3nt: TGTGCCAGCCGGGACGGAGTCGATGAGCAGTTCTTC
d_gene: TRBD1; abundance: many; v_gene: TRBV10-3; j_gene: TRBJ1-1; CDR3aa: CAIRDSGQGRTEAFF; CDR3nt: TGTGCCATCAGGGACTCGGGACAGGGTAGAACTGAAGCTTTCTTT
d_gene: NA; abundance: NA; v_gene: TRBV2; j_gene: TRBJ2-1; CDR3aa: CASEQESSYNEQFF; CDR3nt: TGTGCCAGCGAGCAGGAGAGCTCCTACAATGAGCAGTTCTTC
d_gene: NA; abundance: few; v_gene: TRBV12-3/TRBV12-4; j_gene: TRBJ1-2; CDR3aa: CASSMRGGYTF; CDR3nt: TGTGCCAGCAGCATGCGGGGTGGCTACACCTTC
d_gene: NA; abundance: NA; v_gene: TRBV10-3; j_gene: TRBJ2-2; CDR3aa: CATRERDTGELFF; CDR3nt: TGTGCCACCAGGGAGCGTGACACCGGGGAGCTGTTTTTT
d_gene: NA; abundance: many; v_gene: TRBV27; j_gene: TRBJ1-5; CDR3aa: CASSFDPGQPQHF; CDR3nt: TGTGCCAGCAGTTTCGATCCGGGTCAGCCCCAGCATTTT
d_gene: TRBD1; abundance: NA; v_gene: TRBV29-1; j_gene: TRBJ1-2; CDR3aa: CSVRWTGSNYGYTF; CDR3nt: TGCAGCGTCCGATGGACAGGGAGTAACTATGGCTACACCTTC
d_gene: NA; abundance: many; v_gene: TRBV7-8; j_gene: TRBJ1-6; CDR3aa: CASSPPRKAALGTLHF; CDR3nt: TGTGCCAGCAGCCCTCCCCGGAAGGCAGCCCTAGGAACCCTCCACTTT
d_gene: NA; abundance: few; v_gene: TRBV12-3/TRBV12-4; j_gene: TRBJ2-2; CDR3aa: CASSSGVRNTGELFF; CDR3nt: TGTGCCAGCAGTTCGGGGGTACGGAACACCGGGGAGCTGTTTTTT
d_gene: NA; abundance: NA; v_gene: TRBV27; j_gene: TRBJ2-3; CDR3aa: CATKARGGTDTQYF; CDR3nt: TGTGCGACGAAAGCCAGGGGGGGCACAGATACGCAGTATTTT
d_gene: NA; abundance: many; v_gene: TRBV6-2/TRBV6-3; j_gene: TRBJ2-1; CDR3aa: CASSYTGTTNEQFF; CDR3nt: TGTGCCAGCAGTTACACGGGAACTACCAATGAGCAGTTCTTC
d_gene: NA; abundance: many; v_gene: TRBV6-2/TRBV6-3; j_gene: TRBJ1-5; CDR3aa: CASSALGDQPQHF; CDR3nt: TGTGCCAGCAGTGCGTTGGGGGATCAGCCCCAGCATTTT
d_gene: TRBD2; abundance: NA; v_gene: TRBV5-1; j_gene: TRBJ2-1; CDR3aa: CASSDGLAGGSYNEQFF; CDR3nt: TGCGCCAGTTCGGACGGTCTAGCGGGTGGCTCCTACAATGAGCAGTTCTTC